Only one count was recorded for the clone carrying this T cell receptor beta chain. This sample stems from a study of blood T cell repertoires in COVID-19. Across the whole study: Acute and convalescent COVID-19 specimens originated in the United States, Italy and Spain.

Original methodology: For nucleated cells, counts were estimated from reference gene primer amplification. Clones were read by immunoSEQ multiplex PCR, and TCRdb kept only the in-frame ones, dropping some. The D gene and trimming were derived from the DNA, and the V and J assignments and clone size from that table. The data contain about 330,000 clones, around 87% of them singletons. With V trimmed by 2 bases and J by 2 bases, 7 bases remained unmatched. Per the germline V gene, CDR1 is SEHNR and CDR2 is FQNEAQ (reference sequence). The CDR3 is 16 amino acids. Material: peripheral blood. The TCR originated in a woman between 45 and 65 years old with active or convalescent COVID-19. The V gene is TRBV7-9, the J gene TRBJ2-5; TRBD2 aligns across 8 bases. The CDR3 reads CASSLFTGGNQETQYF. CDR3 coding DNA: TGTGCCAGCAGCTTATTTACGGGGGGGAATCAAGAGACCCAGTACTTC.